The T cell receptor beta chain described here comes from a study of blood T cell repertoires in COVID-19. This CDR3 comprises 14 residues. Germline loops: CDR1 MNHEY, CDR2 SVGAGI. Trimming took 4 bases from V and 4 from J; bases not matched to a gene: 5. Original analysis: Nucleated cell counts were estimated from reference gene primer amplification. Sequenced by immunoSEQ multiplex PCR; TCRdb stores in-frame clones only, minus some. Clone size and the V and J calls come from that table; the DNA yielded D and trimming. The sample lists 35,000 to 40,000 clones, about four fifths occurring once. This clonotype was sampled from a human donor with acute or convalescent COVID-19. The donor label of this sample is uncertain. Sequenced input: peripheral blood. This chain uses TRBV6-5 with TRBJ1-2; 8 bases agree with TRBD1. CDR3: CASSSGQGLYGYTF. For the CDR3, the DNA is TGTGCCAGCAGTTCTGGACAGGGCCTCTATGGCTACACCTTC.